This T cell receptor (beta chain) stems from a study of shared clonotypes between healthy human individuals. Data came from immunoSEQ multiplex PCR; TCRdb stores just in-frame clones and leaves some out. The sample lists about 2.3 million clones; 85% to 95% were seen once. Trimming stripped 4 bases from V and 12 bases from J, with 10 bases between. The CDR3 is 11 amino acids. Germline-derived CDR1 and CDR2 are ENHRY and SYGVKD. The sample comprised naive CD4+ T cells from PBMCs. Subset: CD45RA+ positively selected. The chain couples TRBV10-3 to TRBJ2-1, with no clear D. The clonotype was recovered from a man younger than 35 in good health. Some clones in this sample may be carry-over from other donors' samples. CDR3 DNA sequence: TGTGCCATCAGTGGAGAGCGTCTGCAGTTCTTC. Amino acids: CAISGERLQFF.